Listed below are T cell receptor beta chains from one sample, sequenced in a study of blood T cell repertoires in COVID-19. Sequenced by immunoSEQ multiplex PCR; TCRdb stores in-frame clones only, minus some. The repertoire holds 90,000 to 100,000 clones, with 81% as singletons. The specimen sequenced was peripheral blood. The receptors here all came from an elderly woman with acute or convalescent COVID-19. Both conserved end residues are part of each CDR3. The order of the fields is clone size, J gene, D gene, V gene, CDR3 DNA, CDR3 protein. The D gene is left open where the match is weak. Rows give clone size only sometimes, using once, few, many, or a class for an expanded clone.

>-|TRBJ1-1|-|TRBV30
TGTGCCTGGAGGGAAGGACAGAAGAACACTGAAGCTTTCTTT
CAWREGQKNTEAFF
>-|TRBJ1-6|TRBD1|TRBV6-6
TGTGCCAGCAGTTACGAGACAGGGTGGAGTTCACCCCTCCACTTT
CASSYETGWSSPLHF
>-|TRBJ1-4|-|TRBV5-6
TGTGCCAGCAGCGCGGGGTTAGGAAAACTGTTTTTT
CASSAGLGKLFF
>once|TRBJ1-5|-|TRBV5-1
TGCGCCAGCAGCCCTGGAGGGGTTCACAATCAGCCCCAGCATTTT
CASSPGGVHNQPQHF
>-|TRBJ2-3|-|TRBV9
TGTGCCAGCAGCGTTGGGACTAGGGGGCCCGATACGCAGTATTTT
CASSVGTRGPDTQYF
>-|TRBJ2-7|TRBD1|TRBV9
TGTGCCAGCAGCGCCGGGACAGGGGGCTTCTACGAGCAGTACTTC
CASSAGTGGFYEQYF
>-|TRBJ2-7|-|TRBV30
TGTGCCTGGAACCCCGCTAGCTCCCACGAGCAGTACTTC
CAWNPASSHEQYF
>-|TRBJ1-2|-|TRBV6-5
TGTGCCAGCAGTTACGCCAGGGTCTATGGCTACACCTTC
CASSYARVYGYTF
>-|TRBJ1-1|-|TRBV2
TGTGCCAGCTGGCTCGACACCATAATGAACACTGAAACTTTCTTT
CASWLDTIMNTETFF
>-|TRBJ1-4|TRBD1|TRBV7-2
TGTGCCAGCAGCCAGGGGGCAGGTGAAAAACTGTTTTTT
CASSQGAGEKLFF
>-|TRBJ1-3|TRBD1|TRBV5-4
TGTGCCAGCAGCCAGGGGGTAACCTCTGGAAACACCATATATTTT
CASSQGVTSGNTIYF
>-|TRBJ1-5|-|TRBV28
TGTGCCAGCAGTTCAGTTACAGGGACCAGCAATCAGCCCCAGCATTTT
CASSSVTGTSNQPQHF
>once|TRBJ2-1|-|TRBV7-2
TGTGCCAGCAGCGGACATCGGACGGGCTCCTACAATGAGCAGTTCTTC
CASSGHRTGSYNEQFF
>-|TRBJ1-1|-|TRBV19
TGTGCCAGTAGTGGAAGCCGGGGCACTGAAGCTTTCTTT
CASSGSRGTEAFF
>once|TRBJ2-1|-|TRBV6-5
TGTGCCAGCAGTCCTTATGAGGAAAACAATGAGCAGTTCTTC
CASSPYEENNEQFF
>-|TRBJ1-1|-|TRBV9
TGTGCCAGCAGCGCGCCAGGACAGTTTCAAGCTTTCTTT
CASSAPGQFQAFF
>-|TRBJ2-5|TRBD2|TRBV5-4
TGTGCCAGCAGCCCACCGACTAGCGGGGCGCCAGTAGCGGAGACCCAGTACTTC
CASSPPTSGAPVAETQYF
>-|TRBJ2-7|-|TRBV7-9
TGTGCCAGCAGCTTAAGGACAGACGGTGAGCAGTACTTC
CASSLRTDGEQYF
>-|TRBJ1-1|-|TRBV27
TGTGCCAGCAGCAAGGGAGGGAACACTGAAGCTTTCTTT
CASSKGGNTEAFF
>-|TRBJ1-5|-|TRBV5-8
TGTGCCAGCAGCTTAGAGGGGGTCGGGAATCAGCCCCAGCATTTT
CASSLEGVGNQPQHF
>-|TRBJ1-3|TRBD1|TRBV6-5
TGTGCCAGCAGAACAGGGGCCAACTCTGGAAACACCATATATTTT
CASRTGANSGNTIYF
>once|TRBJ1-1|-|TRBV12-3/TRBV12-4
TGTGCCAGCAGTTTAGGGGTCCCAGGAGCTTTCTTT
CASSLGVPGAFF
>-|TRBJ2-1|-|TRBV5-4
TGTGCCAGCAGCCCCGGAGTGGGGGCGGCATACAATGAGCAGTTCTTC
CASSPGVGAAYNEQFF
>-|TRBJ1-4|TRBD1|TRBV2
TGTGCCAGCAGACTGGGACAGCTTAATGAAAAACTGTTTTTT
CASRLGQLNEKLFF
>-|TRBJ1-1|TRBD1|TRBV6-2/TRBV6-3
TGTGCCAGCAGCCTTACGAAAGACAGGGGTCGAGCTTTCTTT
CASSLTKDRGRAFF
>-|TRBJ2-5|-|TRBV3-1/TRBV3-2
TGTGCCAGCAGCCAAGTTCTGGGCGGGAAGACCCAGTACTTC
CASSQVLGGKTQYF
>-|TRBJ2-1|-|TRBV11-3
TGTGCCAGCAGCTTCAGACGGGGGGCCGAGCAGTTCTTC
CASSFRRGAEQFF
>-|TRBJ1-1|-|TRBV3-1/TRBV3-2
TGTGCCAGCCGCCCCCGGGGGGGGCGCAGGACTGAAGCTTTCTTT
CASRPRGGRRTEAFF
>-|TRBJ1-2|-|TRBV3-1/TRBV3-2
TGTGCCAGCAGCCCGGTTACGATGACGGAGTTTGGCTACACCTTC
CASSPVTMTEFGYTF
>medium-sized|TRBJ2-3|TRBD2|TRBV7-3
TGTGCCAGCAGCTTACTAGCGGGGACCACAGATACGCAGTATTTT
CASSLLAGTTDTQYF
>once|TRBJ1-1|TRBD1|TRBV27
TGTGCCAGCTTCCATCGGGACAGATCGACTGAAGCTTTCTTT
CASFHRDRSTEAFF
>-|TRBJ1-4|TRBD1|TRBV7-2
TGTGCCAGCAGGGCGGACAGGGGCGGAAAACTGTTTTTT
CASRADRGGKLFF
>-|TRBJ1-1|TRBD1|TRBV10-3
TGTGCCATCAGTGACCCCCCAGGGGGCAGATTCAACACTGAAGCTTTCTTT
CAISDPPGGRFNTEAFF
>-|TRBJ1-1|TRBD1|TRBV7-9
TGTGCCAGCAGCGTTGACAGGGGAGAGGCTTTCTTT
CASSVDRGEAFF
>-|TRBJ1-2|-|TRBV4-3
TGCGCCAGCAGCCAAGAGGGGACACCGTATGGCTACACCTTC
CASSQEGTPYGYTF
>-|TRBJ1-1|-|TRBV28
TGTGCCAGCAGCCCCGGACACCTCACTGAAGCTTTCTTT
CASSPGHLTEAFF
>-|TRBJ2-6|-|TRBV3-1/TRBV3-2
TGTGCCAGCACCCGCCGCCCTAGAGAGAATTCTGGGGCCAACGTCCTGACTTTC
CASTRRPRENSGANVLTF
>once|TRBJ2-5|-|TRBV6-2/TRBV6-3
TGTGCCAGCAGTAACACCGGGACTCCCCAAGAGACCCAGTACTTC
CASSNTGTPQETQYF
>-|TRBJ2-1|TRBD1|TRBV19
TGTGCCAGTAGCACGACAGGGGCAGGGAATGAGCAGTTCTTC
CASSTTGAGNEQFF
>-|TRBJ1-2|TRBD1|TRBV4-3
TGCGCCAGCAGCCAAGATTTAGGGGGCCGCAATGGCTACACCTTC
CASSQDLGGRNGYTF